This T cell receptor beta chain was sequenced during a study of cytomegalovirus exposure and HLA in healthy donors. Study-level findings and limits: Productive status was seen about 90% or about 30% of the time for most TCR beta V segments in an earlier analysis. Analysis performed later showed TCR beta chains linked to HLA being more clonally expanded than equally common others.

The CDR3 totals 14 residues. From germline, CDR1 is SGHTA and CDR2 FQGTGA. Trimming removed 3 bases from V and 6 bases from J, with 12 bases in between. Primers included in the PCR were 60 Vbeta and 13 Jbeta primers. Generated by immunoSEQ multiplex PCR, the TCRdb table keeps only in-frame clones and is missing some. This table holds fewer than 150,000 clones, approximately 85% found once. On this clone: Its target is unknown.

The receptor comes from a woman aged 30 to 39 in good health and CMV-seropositive. Source material: PBMCs. The chain is built from TRBV7-3 and TRBJ2-1, with D tentatively TRBD2 (5 bases). CDR3 protein: CASSFGLGSNEQFF. The CDR3 DNA is TGTGCCAGCAGCTTCGGACTGGGATCCAATGAGCAGTTCTTC.